This T cell receptor (beta chain) is drawn from a study of blood T cell repertoires in COVID-19. Under the authors' procedure: Reference gene primers were amplified, and this amplification served to estimate nucleated cell counts. Generated by immunoSEQ multiplex PCR, the TCRdb table keeps only in-frame clones and is missing some. V, J and clone size are those of that table, while D and trimming were read from the DNA. This sample has roughly 200,000 clones, with 84% found just once. Details on this clone: Other DNA sequences in the same sample also yield this CDR3.

This receptor was identified in a woman in her twenties or thirties who had been exposed to COVID-19. Sequenced input: PBMCs or T cells enriched from blood (not recorded which).

Here the CDR3 reads CASTRGSGANVLTF. The CDR3, as DNA: TGTGCCAGTACCCGGGGCTCTGGGGCCAACGTCCTGACTTTC. The chain carries TRBV19 and TRBJ2-6; TRBD2 might be the D (5 bases). With 7 bases removed from V and 0 bases from J, the gap between germline ends came to 7 bases. This CDR3 is 14 amino acids long. Germline CDR1 and CDR2: LNHDA and SQIVND (reference sequence).